This T cell receptor (beta chain) was captured in a study of shared clonotypes between healthy human individuals. At the level of the study: Researchers assigned three CD4 naive, three CD4 memory, two CD8 naive and one CD8 memory plate to each donor.

Points on this clone: As yet, its antigen is unknown.

Notes on the study in general: Blood alone was sampled, and tissue repertoires likely differ. Compared with clonotypes that all four donors shared, non-shared clonotypes had lower generation probabilities.

Germline V gives CDR1 SQVTM, CDR2 ANQGSEA. The ends were cut back, 6 bases at V and 3 bases at J, with 17 bases in the middle. There are 15 residues in the CDR3. Libraries were prepared by immunoSEQ multiplex PCR; TCRdb keeps only in-frame clonotypes and omits some of them. The sample records about 2.3 million clones, about 92% being singletons. Sequences were obtained from naive CD4+ T cells from PBMCs. The subset here: CD45RA+ positively selected. This receptor was obtained from a man in his late teens or twenties in good health. Some clones in this sample may be carry-over from other donors' samples. This chain connects TRBV29-1 to TRBJ2-2; the D gene is possibly TRBD1 (6 bases). In nucleotides, the CDR3 is TGCAGCGTGGGGGCAAGGGACGCGGACACCGGGGAGCTGTTTTTT. It translates to CSVGARDADTGELFF.